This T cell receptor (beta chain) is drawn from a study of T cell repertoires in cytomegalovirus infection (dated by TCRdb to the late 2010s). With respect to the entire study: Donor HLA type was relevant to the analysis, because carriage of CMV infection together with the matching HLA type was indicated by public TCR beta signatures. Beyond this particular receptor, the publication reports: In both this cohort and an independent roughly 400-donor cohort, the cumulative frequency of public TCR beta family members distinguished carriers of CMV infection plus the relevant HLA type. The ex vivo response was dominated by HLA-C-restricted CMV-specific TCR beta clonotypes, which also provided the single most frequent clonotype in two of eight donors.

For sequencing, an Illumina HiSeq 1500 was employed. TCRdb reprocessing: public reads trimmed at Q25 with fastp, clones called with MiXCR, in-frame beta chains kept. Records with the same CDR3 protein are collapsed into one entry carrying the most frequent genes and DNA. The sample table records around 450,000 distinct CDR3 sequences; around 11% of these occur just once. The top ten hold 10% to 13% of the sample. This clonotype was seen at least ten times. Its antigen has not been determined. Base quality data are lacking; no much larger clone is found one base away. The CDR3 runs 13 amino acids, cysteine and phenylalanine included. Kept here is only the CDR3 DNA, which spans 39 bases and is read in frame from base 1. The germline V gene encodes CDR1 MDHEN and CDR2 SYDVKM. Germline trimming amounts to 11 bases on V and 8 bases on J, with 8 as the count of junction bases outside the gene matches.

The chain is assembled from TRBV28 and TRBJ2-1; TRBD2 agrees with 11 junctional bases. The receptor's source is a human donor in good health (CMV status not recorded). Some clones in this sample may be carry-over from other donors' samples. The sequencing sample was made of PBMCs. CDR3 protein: CASTSGSLDEQFF. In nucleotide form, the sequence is TGTGCCTCCACTAGCGGGAGTTTGGATGAGCAGTTCTTC.